This T cell receptor (beta chain) was profiled in a study of shared clonotypes between healthy human individuals (dated by TCRdb to 2018 to 2021). For context, the study as a whole: The cohort comprised two women and three men aged 18 to 49 years. For each donor, CD4 naive and CD4 memory were each run on three plates, CD8 naive on two plates, and CD8 memory on one plate. The study deeply sequenced blood TCR repertoires of about 5 healthy adults to estimate repertoire size and the extent of clonotype sharing between individuals. To increase sequencing depth and limit assay-specific biases, TCR repertoire library preparation and sequencing were carried out by different laboratories using diverse techniques. Between about 0.8 and 9 billion PBMCs per donor were obtained by leukapheresis. General findings and caveats noted by the study authors: Compared with non-shared clonotypes, the clonotypes found in all four sorted-subset donors had higher generation probabilities. Rarefaction of sorted-subset datasets indicated incomplete sequencing despite the large sequencing depth. Estimated clonotype richness was generally larger for naive than for memory subsets. Pairwise subsampling led to the expectation that sequencing depth would affect the degree of clonotype sharing among donors. About 5% of naive CD4, 3% to 4% of naive CD8, approximately 2% of memory CD4, and about 0.4% of memory CD8 clonotypes were shared across several donors. Because the study included a small number of donors, the genetic and exposure-history diversity represented was limited. Sampling was restricted to blood, and TCR repertoires in tissues likely differ from the TCR repertoires found in blood.

Using the deep immunoSEQ assay, multiplex PCR amplified TCR CDR3 regions from genomic DNA. For each cell subset, the extracted genomic DNA was distributed evenly across all wells of several immunoSEQ 96-well plates, and each plate served as one replicate. Each replicate PCR for sorted subsets received 200 ng genomic DNA, equal to about 29,000 T cell genomes. Purified libraries were measured with a Qubit 3.0 fluorometer, size-checked on a Bioanalyzer 2100, and measured again with the KAPA Library Quantification kit. Every immunoSEQ 96-well plate was sequenced on a dedicated single-read 150-cycle Illumina NextSeq 550 flow cell. Per the original workflow: Because the immunoSEQ output held only junctional sequences and lacked quality scores, the filtering could not match the filtering applied to full-length reads. To assign V/J genes and CDR3, sequences were annotated using PyIR, a Python wrapper for IgBLAST v1.9, with IMGT germline references. Reads were removed for weak V/J assignments (E-value above 1e-6), missing CDR3, stop codons, out-of-frame junctions, or ambiguous translated residues. V3J clonotypes were defined as sequences sharing an identical inferred V gene, J gene, and CDR3 amino acid sequence. Percentage overlap between repertoires was computed as shared unique clonotypes divided by the size of the smaller repertoire. RTK rarefaction, the Chao1 estimator, and Recon v2.1 estimates of unobserved clonotypes were used to assess repertoire richness. For all TCRbeta clonotypes obtained by the gDNA method from a few donors, generation probabilities were computed with OLGA. TCRdb took over this immuneACCESS table, retaining in-frame rearrangements with V and J assigned. Such tables are incomplete; in checked studies, under half of the missing clones stem from an unresolved V gene, and the remainder is unexplained. Clonal size and the V and J genes are those of that table, whereas D and trimming came from the DNA. In all, the sample holds 2.5 million or so clones, and more than 80% of those were seen once. The top ten constitute around 0.14% of the sample.

Donors were healthy HIV-negative adults with no recently reported acute infections or vaccinations. Every donor was a Caucasian adult residing in Nashville, Tennessee, USA. CD4+ T cells were enriched through magnetic negative selection, after which naive cells were positively selected on CD45RA and the remaining negative fraction served as the memory subset. Blood was collected by leukapheresis, and PBMCs were isolated by Ficoll-Histopaque density gradient centrifugation and then cryopreserved in liquid nitrogen vapor phase. Purity and quantity of every magnetically sorted T cell population were checked by analytical flow cytometry. From each sorted fraction, genomic DNA was isolated and quantified by UV absorbance on a Nanodrop 2000c. The CDR3 holds 15 amino acids from the cysteine to the phenylalanine. Only the CDR3 portion is preserved as DNA: 45 bases, with reading frame beginning at the first base. The germline V gene provides CDR1 SGHVS and CDR2 FQNEAQ. V gives up 2 bases and J gives up 8 bases, and the segment between their germline ends measures 18 bases.

On this clone: Its antigen is not yet known. No much larger clone is present one base from it, and per-base qualities are unavailable.

The clonotype was recovered from a man aged 18 to 29 in good health. The source material was naive CD4+ T cells sorted from blood. The cell subset or site label of this sample denotes: CD45RA+ positively selected. Recombination joined TRBV7-8 with TRBJ1-2; D gene: possibly TRBD1, on 5 matching bases. The CDR3 is CASSLSGLLMNGYTF. The bases are TGTGCCAGCAGCTTATCAGGGCTCCTAATGAACGGCTACACCTTC.